What follows are 18 T cell receptor beta chains derived from one specimen sequenced in a study of T cells in Graves' hyperthyroidism and ophthalmopathy. TCR beta CDR3 region amplification was performed from RNA transcripts. HTBI primers drove first-round RT-PCR of the TCR CDR3. MiXCR was run by TCRdb on the multiplex PCR reads, yielding one entry per CDR3 protein. Of about 360,000 distinct CDR3 sequences listed, roughly an eighth were seen once; the top ten hold around 9.2%. The sample was blood. These receptors came from a woman aged 18-35 years with Graves' hyperthyroidism.

This clonotype appeared many times. The chain links TRBV7-6 to TRBJ2-1; D gene ambiguous. The length of the CDR3 is 11 residues. V lost 1 base, J lost 10 bases, and 5 bases lay in between. The germline CDR1 and CDR2 sequences are SGHVS and FNYEAQ. The CDR3 is CASSLGMEQFF. In nucleotides, the CDR3 is TGTGCCAGCAGCTTAGGGATGGAGCAGTTCTTC. Full variable domain (missing parts from reference TRBV7-6 and TRBJ2-1): GAGVSQSPRYKVTKRGQDVALRCDPISGHVSLYWYRQALGQGPEFLTYFNYEAQQDKSGLPNDRFSAERPEGSISTLTIQRTEQRDSAMYRCASSLGMEQFFGPGTRLTVL.

There are many counts of this clonotype. J is TRBJ2-3 and V is TRBV11-3, with TRBD2 matching 12 bases. The germline V gene encodes CDR1 SGHNT and CDR2 YENEEA. The CDR3 is 18 residues long. V trimming: 3 bases; J trimming: 1 base; junction bases outside the gene matches: 8. The CDR3 spells CASSFTRGLAGRTDTQYF. The DNA for the CDR3 is TGTGCCAGCAGCTTTACCCGGGGACTAGCGGGCCGCACAGATACGCAGTATTTT.

This clonotype occurred many times. The chain is built from TRBV6-5 and TRBJ2-7; tentatively, D is TRBD1 (6 bases). This CDR3 contains 13 residues. Trimming shortened V by 1 base and J by 7 bases, and 11 bases separated the two germline ends. CDR1 is MNHEY and CDR2 is SVGAGI in the germline V gene. CDR3 residues: CASSYFPDREQYF. Written as DNA, the CDR3 is TGTGCCAGCAGTTACTTCCCTGACAGGGAGCAGTACTTC.

In its sample, this clonotype was seen many times. The chain joins TRBV28 to TRBJ1-4, with 11 bases matching TRBD1. After removal of 6 bases from V and 7 bases from J, the junction contained 16 bases not matched to a gene. From germline, CDR1 is MDHEN and CDR2 SYDVKM. The CDR3 loop spans 18 amino acids. The CDR3 here is CASSRTLGQGALSEKLFF. CDR3 DNA: TGTGCCAGCAGCAGAACCCTCGGACAGGGGGCGTTATCTGAAAAACTGTTTTTT.

The genes are TRBV9 and TRBJ1-1; 11 bases match TRBD1. The V gene end was trimmed by 4 bases and the J gene end by 5 bases; junction bases not matched to a gene: 7. CDR3 length: 15 residues. Per germline, CDR1 SGDLS and CDR2 YYNGEE. CDR3 in DNA: TGTGCCAGCAGCTTCGGACAGGGGGCGCAAACTGAAGCTTTCTTT. This codes for CASSFGQGAQTEAFF.

A few counts support this clonotype. A read error may account for a junction end that differs from germline. The chain has TRBV5-1 and TRBJ2-5, with TRBD1 identical over 8 bases. Germline V gene sequence: CDR1 SGHRS, CDR2 YFSETQ. The CDR3 is 14 residues long. The chain's CDR3 is CASSLGQGGEAQYF. CDR3 nucleotides: TGCGCCAGCAGCCTTGGACAGGGCGGAGAGGCCCAGTACTTC.

This clonotype was recorded a few times. The V call is TRBV3-1, the J call TRBJ2-5, with TRBD1 matching 11 bases. Germline CDR1 LGHDT, CDR2 YNNKEL (reference sequence). The CDR3 consists of 18 residues. Unmatched junction bases numbered 18, after V lost 7 bases and J lost 5 bases. The CDR3 reads CASTSIGTGGLWWETQYF. The CDR3 DNA sequence: TGTGCCAGCACTTCAATCGGGACAGGGGGTTTATGGTGGGAGACCCAGTACTTC.

This clonotype occurred many times. The chain employs TRBV7-8 and TRBJ2-1, with 11 bases identical to TRBD2. Trimming removed 6 bases from V and 7 bases from J; junction bases left unmatched: 11. Germline V gives CDR1 SGHVS, CDR2 FQNEAQ. The CDR3 consists of 16 residues. The CDR3 loop is CASSPRSSGGRNEQFF. The CDR3 region has the DNA TGTGCCAGCAGTCCCCGGTCTAGCGGGGGGAGAAATGAGCAGTTCTTC.

There are many counts of this clonotype. The genes are TRBV19 and TRBJ1-2; a possible D gene is TRBD1 (5 bases). Germline-derived CDR1 and CDR2 are LNHDA and SQIVND (reference sequence). V was cut by 0 bases and J by 3 bases, with 14 bases left in between. This CDR3 has 16 amino acids. CDR3 DNA: TGTGCCAGTAGTATAGATCAGGGCAGCAGTTACTATGGCTACACCTTC. Translating it yields CASSIDQGSSYYGYTF.

Remarks on this clonotype: At one end, the junction sequence differs from germline, possibly due to a read error. This sequence joins TRBV20-1 and TRBJ2-7; unclear D gene. Germline CDR1 and CDR2: DFQATT and SNEGSKA (reference sequence). CDR3 length: 14 amino acids. The CDR3 sequence is CSAILTGFSYERYF. The CDR3 region has the DNA TGCAGTGCTATCCTGACTGGGTTCTCCTACGAGCGGTACTTC.

This clonotype was detected many times. The chain uses TRBV4-1 and TRBJ1-2; no reliable D call. Germline V gene lookup returns CDR1 MGHRA and CDR2 YSYEKL. Deletions cut 0 bases from V and 6 bases from J, with 5 bases between. CDR3 length: 12 residues. The CDR3 coding sequence is TGCGCCAGCAGCCAAGATGAAAATGGCTACACCTTC. This codes for CASSQDENGYTF.

This clonotype has ten or more counts. The DNA for the CDR3 is TGTGCCAGCAGCCCCTGGACTAGCCCCCAGCCGAGCTCCTACAATGAGCAGTTCTTC. The encoded protein is CASSPWTSPQPSSYNEQFF. The genes are TRBV5-6 and TRBJ2-1; 8 nucleotides align to TRBD2. The CDR3 totals 19 residues. The junction had 15 bases not matched to a gene; V was cut back by 4 bases and J by 0 bases. Germline CDR1 is SGHDT and CDR2 is YYEEEE.

This clonotype has at least ten counts. V is TRBV10-2 and J is TRBJ2-7; 7 bases map to TRBD2. J was trimmed by 5 bases and V by 7 bases; bases with no gene match: 5. In germline, CDR1 is WSHSY, CDR2 SAAADI. This CDR3 spans 12 amino acids. The CDR3 nucleotides read TGCGCCAGCATGGGGGGGTTCAACGAGCAGTACTTC. It is translated as CASMGGFNEQYF.

The V gene is TRBV28, the J gene TRBJ1-2, with D unclear. Trimming pared 3 bases from V and 4 bases from J, leaving 21 bases between. Germline V gives CDR1 MDHEN, CDR2 SYDVKM. CDR3 length: 17 amino acids. The CDR3 bases are TGTGCCAGCAGTTTCCCGGCTATAGGTCGGACCCTCTATGGCTACACCTTC. It translates to CASSFPAIGRTLYGYTF.

Only a few counts were recorded for this clonotype. The chain joins TRBV9 to TRBJ1-2, with 9 bases fitting TRBD1. This CDR3 is 14 amino acids long. J was trimmed by 5 bases and V by 0 bases; bases with no gene match: 2. The germline CDR1 and CDR2 sequences are SGDLS and YYNGEE. The CDR3 DNA follows: TGTGCCAGCAGCGTAGCCGGACAGGGGTATGGCTACACCTTC. As protein: CASSVAGQGYGYTF.

This clonotype was seen repeatedly, ten times or more. The genes are TRBV5-8 and TRBJ1-2, with unresolved D. Per the germline V gene, CDR1 is SGHTS and CDR2 is YDEGEE. The CDR3 is 13 residues long. V was pared by 1 base and J by 5 bases, with 9 bases between. Here the CDR3 reads CASSLSVSYGYTF. DNA of the CDR3: TGTGCCAGCAGCTTGTCTGTATCGTATGGCTACACCTTC. The full variable domain, rest sourced from reference TRBV5-8 and TRBJ1-2, is EAGVTQSPTHLIKTRGQQATLRCSPISGHTSVYWYQQALGLGLQFLLWYDEGEERNRGNFPPRFSGRQFPNYSSELNVNALELEDSALYLCASSLSVSYGYTFGSGTRLTVV.

This clonotype appeared many times. The V and J genes are TRBV10-3 and TRBJ2-7; TRBD1 agrees at 9 bases. V lost 5 bases and J lost 3; bases outside the gene matches: 5. Per germline, CDR1 ENHRY and CDR2 SYGVKD. The CDR3 spans 14 residues. In DNA, the CDR3 is TGTGCCATCAGTCCGGGACAGGGAGGCTACGAGCAGTACTTC. This translates into CAISPGQGGYEQYF.

In its sample, this clonotype was seen many times. This chain links TRBV7-8 with TRBJ1-1; D perhaps matches TRBD1 (5 bases). Germline V gene sequence: CDR1 SGHVS, CDR2 FQNEAQ. This CDR3 has 15 residues. V was clipped by 3 bases and J by 5 bases, with 16 bases between them. CDR3 in amino acids: CASSLVEGTLTEAFF. As DNA, the CDR3 is TGTGCCAGCAGCTTGGTAGAAGGGACTTTGACTGAAGCTTTCTTT.